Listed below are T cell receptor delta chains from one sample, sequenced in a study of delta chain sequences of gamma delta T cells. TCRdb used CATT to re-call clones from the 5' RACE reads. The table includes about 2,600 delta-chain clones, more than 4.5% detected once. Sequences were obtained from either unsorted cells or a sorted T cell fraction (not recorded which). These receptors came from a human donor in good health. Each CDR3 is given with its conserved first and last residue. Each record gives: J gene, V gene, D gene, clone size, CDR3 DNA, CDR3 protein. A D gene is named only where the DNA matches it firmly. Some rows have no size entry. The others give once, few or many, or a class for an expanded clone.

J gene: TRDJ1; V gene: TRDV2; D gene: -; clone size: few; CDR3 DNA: TGTGCCTGTGACACCGTATCAGGGGGGGACGAGATTTACACCGATAAACTCATCTTT; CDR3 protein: CACDTVSGGDEIYTDKLIF
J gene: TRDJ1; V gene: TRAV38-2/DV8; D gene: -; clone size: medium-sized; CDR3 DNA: TGTGCTTATAGGGGACTTCCTACGAGGGGATACGGTCATACCGATAAACTCATCTTT; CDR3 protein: CAYRGLPTRGYGHTDKLIF
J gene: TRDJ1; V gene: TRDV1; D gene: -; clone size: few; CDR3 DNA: TGTTCAGTTCAACACGACGATAAACTCATCTTT; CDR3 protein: CSVQHDDKLIF
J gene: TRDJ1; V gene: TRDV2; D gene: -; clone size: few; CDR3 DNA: TGTGCCTGTGACACCGTCTTCCTACAAACAGCGGGGATACCCCCACTCCACACCGATAAACTCATCTTT; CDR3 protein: CACDTVFLQTAGIPPLHTDKLIF
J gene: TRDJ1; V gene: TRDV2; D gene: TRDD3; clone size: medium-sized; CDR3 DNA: TGTGCCTGTGACGCCCTGACTGGGGGCCAGTACACCGATAAACTCATCTTT; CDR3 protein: CACDALTGGQYTDKLIF
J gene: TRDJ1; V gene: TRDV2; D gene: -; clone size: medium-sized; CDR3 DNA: TGTGCCTGTGACACCCTCTGGGGACCGGACACCGATAAACTCATCTTT; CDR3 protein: CACDTLWGPDTDKLIF
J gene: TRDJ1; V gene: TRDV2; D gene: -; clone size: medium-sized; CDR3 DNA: TGTGCCTGTGACTCGTTATACCGGGAGTCCGATAAACTCATCTTT; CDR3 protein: CACDSLYRESDKLIF
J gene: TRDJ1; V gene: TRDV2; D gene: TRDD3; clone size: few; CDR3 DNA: TGTGCCTGTGACCAATTAATAGGGCTGGGGGATCCCTATACCGATAAACTCATCTTT; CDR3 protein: CACDQLIGLGDPYTDKLIF
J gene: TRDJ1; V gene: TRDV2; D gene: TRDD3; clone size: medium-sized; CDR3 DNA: TGTGCCTGTGAGGCCGTTACTGGGGGATACAAAGGGCAGTACACCGATAAACTCATCTTT; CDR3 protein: CACEAVTGGYKGQYTDKLIF
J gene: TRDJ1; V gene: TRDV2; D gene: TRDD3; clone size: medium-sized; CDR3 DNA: TGTGCCTGTGACCCTCTGGGGGATTCCAGCGATAAACTCATCTTT; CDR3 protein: CACDPLGDSSDKLIF
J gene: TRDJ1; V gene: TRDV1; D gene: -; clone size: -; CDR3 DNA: TGTGCTCTTTTAGAGTTGCCGTACTGGGCTCCACGTGCCCATGAACTCATCTTT; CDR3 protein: CALLELPYWAPRAHELIF
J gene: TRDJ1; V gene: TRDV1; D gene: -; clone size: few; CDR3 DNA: TGTGCTCTTGGGGATACGGATAAACTCATCTTT; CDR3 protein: CALGDTDKLIF
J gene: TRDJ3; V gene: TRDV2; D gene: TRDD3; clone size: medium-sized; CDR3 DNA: TGTGCCTGTGACAAACTGGGGGATAGTTCCCCCGGTACCTGGGACACCCGACAGATGTTTTTC; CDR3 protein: CACDKLGDSSPGTWDTRQMFF
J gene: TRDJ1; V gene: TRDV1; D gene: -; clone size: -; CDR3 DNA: TGTTCTCTTGGGGCCTACACCGATAAACTCATCTTT; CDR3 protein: CSLGAYTDKLIF
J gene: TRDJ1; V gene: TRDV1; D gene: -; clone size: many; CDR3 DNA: TGTGCTCTTGGGGAACCAGCGCCTTGGCCACCTCGATTTTCCGATAAACTCATCTTT; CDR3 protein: CALGEPAPWPPRFSDKLIF
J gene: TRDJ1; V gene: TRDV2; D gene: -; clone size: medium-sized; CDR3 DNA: TGTGCCTGTGACACTCTGGGGACAAACACCGATAAACTCATCTTT; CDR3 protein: CACDTLGTNTDKLIF
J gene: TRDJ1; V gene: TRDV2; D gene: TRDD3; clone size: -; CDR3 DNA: TGTGCCTGTGACACCGTCTTATCGGGGGATACTAAAATCAACACCGATAAACTCATCTTT; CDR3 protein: CACDTVLSGDTKINTDKLIF
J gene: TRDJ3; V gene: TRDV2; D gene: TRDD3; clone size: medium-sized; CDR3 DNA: TGTGCCTGTGACACTCTACTGGGGGATGCCCGCTCCTGGGACACCCGACAGATGTTTTTC; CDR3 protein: CACDTLLGDARSWDTRQMFF
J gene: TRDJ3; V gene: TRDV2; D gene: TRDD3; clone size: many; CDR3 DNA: TGTGCCTGTGACACCGTCTGGGGGGCCACCTGGGACACCCGACAGATGTTTTTC; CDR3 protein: CACDTVWGATWDTRQMFF
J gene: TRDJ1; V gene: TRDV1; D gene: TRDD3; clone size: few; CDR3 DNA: TGTGCTCTTGGGGAAGGAACCCCCATCGATAGGACCCCCAACTGGGGGCTCCCGCTGTACACCGATAAACTCATCTTT; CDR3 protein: CALGEGTPIDRTPNWGLPLYTDKLIF
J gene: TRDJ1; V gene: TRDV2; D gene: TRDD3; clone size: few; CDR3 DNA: TGTGCCTGTGACGCGGTGACTGGGGGATACGTAGATACCGATAAACTCATCTTT; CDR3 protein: CACDAVTGGYVDTDKLIF
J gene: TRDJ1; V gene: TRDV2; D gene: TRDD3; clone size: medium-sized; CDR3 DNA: TGTGCCTGTGATCGACTGGGGGATACCGATAAGCTCATCTTT; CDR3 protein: CACDRLGDTDKLIF
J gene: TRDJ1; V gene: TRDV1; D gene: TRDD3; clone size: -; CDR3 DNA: TGTGCTCTTGGGGAACCCCCAATGTTCCTACTGGGGGATACGAGACGCACCGATAAACTCATCTTT; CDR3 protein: CALGEPPMFLLGDTRRTDKLIF
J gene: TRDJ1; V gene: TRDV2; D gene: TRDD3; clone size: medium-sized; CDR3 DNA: TGTGCCTGTGACACCCTCCTCACTGGGGGATACATGGCCGATAAACTCATCTTT; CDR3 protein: CACDTLLTGGYMADKLIF
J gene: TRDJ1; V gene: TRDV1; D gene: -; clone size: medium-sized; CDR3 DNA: TGTGCTCTTGGGGAACTAAAGGCCTTCCCTAAGAGCGGGATCCTGATAAACCTGTACACCGATAAACTCATCTTT; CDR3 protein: CALGELKAFPKSGILINLYTDKLIF
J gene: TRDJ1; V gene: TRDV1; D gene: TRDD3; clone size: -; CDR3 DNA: TGTGCTCTTGGGACCTCGCATTCTCGGACCTTCCTAGATCTGGGGGATACAGCGACCGATAAACTCATCTTT; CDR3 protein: CALGTSHSRTFLDLGDTATDKLIF
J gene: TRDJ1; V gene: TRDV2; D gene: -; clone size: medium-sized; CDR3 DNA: TGTGCCTGTGACCACATACGGTACACCGATAAACTCATCTTT; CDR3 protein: CACDHIRYTDKLIF
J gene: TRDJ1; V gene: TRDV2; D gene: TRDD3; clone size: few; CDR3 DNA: TGTGCCTGTGACACAGTTGGGGGATACGAAACCGATAAACTCATCTTT; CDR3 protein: CACDTVGGYETDKLIF
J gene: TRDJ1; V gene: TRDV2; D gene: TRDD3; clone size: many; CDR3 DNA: TGTGCCTGTGACAGACTGGGGGATACCACCGATAAACTCATCTTT; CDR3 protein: CACDRLGDTTDKLIF
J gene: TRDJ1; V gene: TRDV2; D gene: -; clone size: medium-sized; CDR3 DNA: TGTGCCTGTGACACGGTTGGACCTCGGTACACCGATAAACTCATCTTT; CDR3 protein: CACDTVGPRYTDKLIF
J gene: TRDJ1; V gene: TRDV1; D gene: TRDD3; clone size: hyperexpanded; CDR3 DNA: TGTGCTCTTGGGACTACTTCCTATTCATACTGGGGGATACGCTGGAGTGGGGGCGATAAACTCATCTTT; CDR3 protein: CALGTTSYSYWGIRWSGGDKLIF
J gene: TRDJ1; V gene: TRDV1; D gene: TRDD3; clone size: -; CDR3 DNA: TGTGCTCTTGGGGATTCCGTATCCTGGGGGGATACGCGATATCATTTCTACACCGATAAACTCATCTTT; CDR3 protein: CALGDSVSWGDTRYHFYTDKLIF
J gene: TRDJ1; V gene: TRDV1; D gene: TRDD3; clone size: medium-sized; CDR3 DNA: TGTGCTCTTGGGGAGTTCCTAACCGATACTGGGGGACCTTATAAACTCATCTTT; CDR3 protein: CALGEFLTDTGGPYKLIF
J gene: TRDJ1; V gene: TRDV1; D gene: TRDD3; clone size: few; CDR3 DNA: TGTGCTCTTGGGGGACCCGATCATTTCCTACGCGTTAATGGGGGATACGCGGCATACACCGATAAACTCATCTTT; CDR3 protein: CALGGPDHFLRVNGGYAAYTDKLIF
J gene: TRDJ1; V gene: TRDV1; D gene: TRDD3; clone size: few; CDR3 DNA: TGTGCTCTTGGGGAACTAAGTGTGCGAAATTGGGGGACCACCGATAAACTCATCTTT; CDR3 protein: CALGELSVRNWGTTDKLIF
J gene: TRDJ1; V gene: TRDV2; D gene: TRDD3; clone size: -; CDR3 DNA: TGTGCCTGTGACACCGTACGGAGCGGGATACGAGACACATACACCGATAAACTCATCTTT; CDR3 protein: CACDTVRSGIRDTYTDKLIF
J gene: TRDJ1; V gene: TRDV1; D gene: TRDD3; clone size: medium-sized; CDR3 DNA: TGTGCTCTTGGGGCAACTCTGGGGGATACCCCGACGGCTATCGGACTCATCTTT; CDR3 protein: CALGATLGDTPTAIGLIF
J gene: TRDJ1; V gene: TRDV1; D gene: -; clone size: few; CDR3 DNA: TGTGCTCTTGGGACTACTTCCTATTCATACTGGGGGCTACGGGCCCAGTACTGGGCTCCACGTGCCCATGAACTCATCTTT; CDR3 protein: CALGTTSYSYWGLRAQYWAPRAHELIF
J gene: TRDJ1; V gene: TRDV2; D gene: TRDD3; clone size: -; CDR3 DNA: TGTGCCTGTGATCCACTGGGGGATACAAGGGAAGAGCTCATCTTT; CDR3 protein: CACDPLGDTREELIF